A selection of T cell receptor beta chains follows, all from one sample in a study of OX40 agonist ivuxolimab in advanced cancers. Sequenced by immunoSEQ multiplex PCR; TCRdb stores in-frame clones only, minus some. The sample yields about 82,000 clones, 90% to 95% seen once. Sequenced material: CD4+ or CD8+ T cells sorted from blood, taken in a trial of the OX40 agonist ivuxolimab. The receptors come from an adult with an advanced solid tumor such as melanoma, head and neck, liver or kidney cancer. The CDR3 runs from the conserved cysteine through the conserved F or W. Each record gives: J gene, V gene, D gene, clone size, CDR3 protein, CDR3 DNA. The D gene is left open where the match is weak. A row's size may be missing; if present it is once, few, many or a size class.

TRBJ2-7	TRBV20-1	NA	NA	CSAKRNEQYF	TGCAGTGCTAAAAGGAACGAGCAGTACTTC
TRBJ2-1	TRBV5-1	NA	NA	CASSEGGYNEQFF	TGCGCCAGCAGCGAAGGGGGATACAATGAGCAGTTCTTC
TRBJ2-2	TRBV11-2	TRBD1	once	CASSPRTGGTGELFF	TGTGCCAGCAGCCCGAGGACAGGGGGGACCGGGGAGCTGTTTTTT
TRBJ1-2	TRBV2	NA	NA	CASSEGGGGYTF	TGTGCCAGCAGTGAAGGGGGTGGCGGCTACACCTTC
TRBJ2-4	TRBV4-2	NA	NA	CASSQDPSGNIQYF	TGTGCCAGCAGCCAAGATCCATCGGGAAACATTCAGTACTTC
TRBJ1-2	TRBV30	NA	NA	CAWAGLDYGYTF	TGTGCCTGGGCCGGCCTGGATTATGGCTACACCTTC
TRBJ2-3	TRBV19	TRBD2	NA	CASTEWGGDTQYF	TGTGCCAGTACCGAATGGGGGGGAGATACGCAGTATTTT
TRBJ2-7	TRBV28	NA	NA	CASSSAAGPYEQYF	TGTGCCAGCAGTTCCGCGGCAGGCCCCTACGAGCAGTACTTC
TRBJ2-7	TRBV15	NA	NA	CATSSLHYEQYF	TGTGCCACCAGCAGTCTGCACTACGAGCAGTACTTC
TRBJ1-5	TRBV11-2	NA	NA	CASSQGGRGNQPQHF	TGTGCCAGCAGCCAAGGAGGTCGCGGCAATCAGCCCCAGCATTTT
TRBJ1-1	TRBV10-3	NA	once	CAITATLNTEAFF	TGTGCCATCACCGCCACACTGAACACTGAAGCTTTCTTT
TRBJ1-5	TRBV18	TRBD1	NA	CASSPTGGSQPQHF	TGTGCCAGCTCACCAACAGGGGGCTCTCAGCCCCAGCATTTT
TRBJ1-4	TRBV28	TRBD1	NA	CASSLRTGGEKLFF	TGTGCCAGCAGTTTACGGACAGGAGGGGAAAAACTGTTTTTT
TRBJ2-5	TRBV5-1	NA	NA	CASSLGRGVETQYF	TGCGCCAGCAGCTTGGGTAGGGGCGTGGAGACCCAGTACTTC
TRBJ1-1	TRBV5-5	NA	NA	CASSLGQDEAFF	TGTGCCAGCAGCTTGGGACAGGATGAAGCTTTCTTT
TRBJ2-7	TRBV5-1	TRBD2	NA	CASSLSMRLAGGYEQYF	TGCGCCAGCAGCTTGTCAATGCGACTAGCGGGAGGCTACGAGCAGTACTTC
TRBJ2-3	TRBV9	TRBD1	NA	CASSVEGANTQYF	TGTGCCAGCAGCGTAGAGGGGGCGAATACGCAGTATTTT
TRBJ2-1	TRBV19	NA	NA	CASSPAGLSYNEQFF	TGTGCCAGTAGTCCGGCGGGACTCTCCTACAATGAGCAGTTCTTC
TRBJ2-3	TRBV5-1	TRBD1	NA	CASRDRDTDTQYF	TGCGCCAGCAGGGACAGGGACACAGATACGCAGTATTTT